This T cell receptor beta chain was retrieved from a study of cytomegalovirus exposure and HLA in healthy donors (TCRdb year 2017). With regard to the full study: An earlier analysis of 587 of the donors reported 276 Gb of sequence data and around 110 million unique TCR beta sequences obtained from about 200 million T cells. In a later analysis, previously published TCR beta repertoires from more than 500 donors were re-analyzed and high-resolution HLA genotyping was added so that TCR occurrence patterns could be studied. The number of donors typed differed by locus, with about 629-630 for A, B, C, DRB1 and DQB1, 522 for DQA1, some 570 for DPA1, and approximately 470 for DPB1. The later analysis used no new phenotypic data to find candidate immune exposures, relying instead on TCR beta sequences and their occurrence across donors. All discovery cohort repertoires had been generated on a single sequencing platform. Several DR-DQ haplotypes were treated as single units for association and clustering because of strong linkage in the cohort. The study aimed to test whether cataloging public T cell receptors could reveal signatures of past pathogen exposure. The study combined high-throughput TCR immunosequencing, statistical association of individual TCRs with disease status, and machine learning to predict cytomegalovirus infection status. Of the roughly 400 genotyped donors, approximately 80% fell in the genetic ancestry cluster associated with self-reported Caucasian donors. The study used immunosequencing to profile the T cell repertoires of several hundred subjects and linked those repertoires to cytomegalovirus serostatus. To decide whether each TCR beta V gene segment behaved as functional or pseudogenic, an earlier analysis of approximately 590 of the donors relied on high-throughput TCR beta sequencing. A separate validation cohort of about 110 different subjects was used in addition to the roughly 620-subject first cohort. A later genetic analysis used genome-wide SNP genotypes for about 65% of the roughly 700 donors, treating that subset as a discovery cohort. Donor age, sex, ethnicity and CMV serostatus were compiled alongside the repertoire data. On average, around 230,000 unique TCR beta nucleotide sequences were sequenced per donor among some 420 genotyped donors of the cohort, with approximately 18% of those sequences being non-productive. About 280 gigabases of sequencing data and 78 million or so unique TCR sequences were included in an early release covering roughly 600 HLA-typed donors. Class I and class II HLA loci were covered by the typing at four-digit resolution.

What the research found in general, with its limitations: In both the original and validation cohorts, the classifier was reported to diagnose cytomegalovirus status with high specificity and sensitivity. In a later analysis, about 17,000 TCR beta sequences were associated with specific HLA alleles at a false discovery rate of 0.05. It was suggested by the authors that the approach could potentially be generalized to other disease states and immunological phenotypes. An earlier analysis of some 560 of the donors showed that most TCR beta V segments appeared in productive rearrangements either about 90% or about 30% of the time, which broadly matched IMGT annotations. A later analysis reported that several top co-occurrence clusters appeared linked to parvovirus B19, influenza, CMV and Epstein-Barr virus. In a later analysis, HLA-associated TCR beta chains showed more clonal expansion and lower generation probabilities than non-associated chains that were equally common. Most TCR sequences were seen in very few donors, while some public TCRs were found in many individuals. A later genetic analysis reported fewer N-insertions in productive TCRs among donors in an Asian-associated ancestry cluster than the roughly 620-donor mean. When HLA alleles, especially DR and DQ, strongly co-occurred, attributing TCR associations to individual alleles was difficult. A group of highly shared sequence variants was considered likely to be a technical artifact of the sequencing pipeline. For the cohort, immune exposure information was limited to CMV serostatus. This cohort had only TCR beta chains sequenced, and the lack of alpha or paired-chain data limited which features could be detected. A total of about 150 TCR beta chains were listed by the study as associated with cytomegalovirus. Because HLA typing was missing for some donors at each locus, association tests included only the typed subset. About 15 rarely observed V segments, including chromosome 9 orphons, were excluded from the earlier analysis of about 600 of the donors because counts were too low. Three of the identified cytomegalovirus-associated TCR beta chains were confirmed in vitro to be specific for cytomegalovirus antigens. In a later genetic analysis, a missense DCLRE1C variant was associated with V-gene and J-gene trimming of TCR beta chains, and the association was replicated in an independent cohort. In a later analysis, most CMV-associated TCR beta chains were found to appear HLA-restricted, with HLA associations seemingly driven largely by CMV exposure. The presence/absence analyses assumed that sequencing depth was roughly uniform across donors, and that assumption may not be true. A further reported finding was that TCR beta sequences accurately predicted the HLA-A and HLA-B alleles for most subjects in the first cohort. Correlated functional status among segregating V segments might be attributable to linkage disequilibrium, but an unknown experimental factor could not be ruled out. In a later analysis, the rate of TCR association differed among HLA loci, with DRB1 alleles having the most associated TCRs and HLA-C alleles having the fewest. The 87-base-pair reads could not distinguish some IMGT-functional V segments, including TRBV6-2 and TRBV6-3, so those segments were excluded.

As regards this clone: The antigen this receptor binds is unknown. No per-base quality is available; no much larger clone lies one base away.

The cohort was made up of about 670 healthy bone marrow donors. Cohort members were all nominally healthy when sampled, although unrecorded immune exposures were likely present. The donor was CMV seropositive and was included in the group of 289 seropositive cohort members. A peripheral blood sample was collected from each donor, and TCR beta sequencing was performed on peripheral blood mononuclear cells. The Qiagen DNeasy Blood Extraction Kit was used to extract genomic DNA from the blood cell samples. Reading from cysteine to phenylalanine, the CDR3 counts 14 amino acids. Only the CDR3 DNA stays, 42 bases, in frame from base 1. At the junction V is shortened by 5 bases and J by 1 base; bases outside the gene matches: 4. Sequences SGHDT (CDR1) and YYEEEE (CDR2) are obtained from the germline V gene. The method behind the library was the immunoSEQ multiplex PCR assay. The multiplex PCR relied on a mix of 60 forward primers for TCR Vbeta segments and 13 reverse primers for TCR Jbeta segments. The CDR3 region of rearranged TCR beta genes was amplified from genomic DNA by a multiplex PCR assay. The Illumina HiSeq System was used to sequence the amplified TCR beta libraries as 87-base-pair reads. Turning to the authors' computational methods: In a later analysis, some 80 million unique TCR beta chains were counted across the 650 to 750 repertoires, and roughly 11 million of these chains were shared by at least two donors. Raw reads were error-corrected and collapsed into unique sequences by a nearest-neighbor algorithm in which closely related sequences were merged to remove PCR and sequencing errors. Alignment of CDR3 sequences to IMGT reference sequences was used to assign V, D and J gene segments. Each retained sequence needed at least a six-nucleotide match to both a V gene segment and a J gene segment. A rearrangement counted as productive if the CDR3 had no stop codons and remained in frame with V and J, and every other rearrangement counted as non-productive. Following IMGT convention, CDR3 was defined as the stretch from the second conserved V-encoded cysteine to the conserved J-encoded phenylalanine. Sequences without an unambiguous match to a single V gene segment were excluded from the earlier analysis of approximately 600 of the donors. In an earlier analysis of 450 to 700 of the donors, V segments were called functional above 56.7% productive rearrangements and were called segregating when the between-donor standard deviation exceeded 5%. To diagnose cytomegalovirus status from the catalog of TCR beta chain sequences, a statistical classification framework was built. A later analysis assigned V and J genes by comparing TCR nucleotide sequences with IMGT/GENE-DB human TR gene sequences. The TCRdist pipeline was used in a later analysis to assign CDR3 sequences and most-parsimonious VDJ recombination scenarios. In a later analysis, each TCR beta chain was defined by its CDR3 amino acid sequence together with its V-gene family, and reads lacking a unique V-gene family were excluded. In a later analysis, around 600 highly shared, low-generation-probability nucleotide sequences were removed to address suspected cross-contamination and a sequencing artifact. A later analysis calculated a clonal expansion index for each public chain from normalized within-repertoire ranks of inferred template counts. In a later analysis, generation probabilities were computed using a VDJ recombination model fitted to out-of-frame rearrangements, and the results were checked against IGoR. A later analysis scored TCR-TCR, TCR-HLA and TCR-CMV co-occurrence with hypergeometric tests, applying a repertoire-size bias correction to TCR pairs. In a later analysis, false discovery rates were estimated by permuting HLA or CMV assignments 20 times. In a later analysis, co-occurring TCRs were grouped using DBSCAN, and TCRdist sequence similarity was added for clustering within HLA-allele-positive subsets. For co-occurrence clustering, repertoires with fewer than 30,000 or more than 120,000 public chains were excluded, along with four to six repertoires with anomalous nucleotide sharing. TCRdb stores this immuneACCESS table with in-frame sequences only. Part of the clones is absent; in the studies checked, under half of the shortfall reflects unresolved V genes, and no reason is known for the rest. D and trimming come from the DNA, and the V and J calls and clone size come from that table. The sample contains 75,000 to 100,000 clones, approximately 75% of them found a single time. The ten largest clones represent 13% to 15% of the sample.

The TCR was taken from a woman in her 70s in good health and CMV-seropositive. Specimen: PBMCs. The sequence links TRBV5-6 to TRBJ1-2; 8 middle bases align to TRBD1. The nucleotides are TGTGCCAGCAGGAGGACAGGGCGTAACTATGGCTACACCTTC. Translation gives CASRRTGRNYGYTF.